This is a list of T cell receptor beta chains from one sample in a study of T cell repertoires in cytomegalovirus infection. From the reads, TCRdb called clonotypes with MiXCR, one entry per CDR3 protein. The sample contains about 740,000 distinct CDR3 sequences, roughly 35% of which appear only once. The sequenced sample was PBMCs. These receptors were collected from a human donor in good health (CMV status not recorded). Some clones in this sample may be carry-over from other donors' samples. The CDR3 runs from the conserved cysteine through the conserved F or W. A D gene is named only where the DNA matches it firmly. Only part of the rows carry a size: once, few, many, or a class if the clone is expanded.

J: TRBJ2-3
size: -
D: TRBD2
V: TRBV28
DNA: TGTGCCAGCAGTTTAGACGGGGGGGTAGGTACGCAGTCTTTT
CDR3: CASSLDGGVGTQSF

J: TRBJ1-3
size: few
D: -
V: TRBV6-6
DNA: TGTGCCGGTAGGAGGGGAACGGCTGGAAACACCATATATTTT
CDR3: CAGRRGTAGNTIYF

J: TRBJ1-5
size: many
D: -
V: TRBV7-2
DNA: TGTGCCAGCAGCTTAGGACGGACTGGGCAGCCCCAGCATTTT
CDR3: CASSLGRTGQPQHF

J: TRBJ1-1
size: few
D: -
V: TRBV28
DNA: TGTGCCAGCAGGACGGAACAGGAGAGGCCCAACACTGAAGCTTTCTTT
CDR3: CASRTEQERPNTEAFF

J: TRBJ1-1
size: many
D: -
V: TRBV4-1
DNA: TGCGCCAGCAGCCAAGATTTTCAAGGGGCGAACACTGAAGCTTTCTTT
CDR3: CASSQDFQGANTEAFF

J: TRBJ2-5
size: -
D: TRBD2
V: TRBV6-5
DNA: TGTGCCAGCAGTTACTCGGGGACTAGCGTGGAGACCCAGTACTTC
CDR3: CASSYSGTSVETQYF

J: TRBJ1-1
size: -
D: TRBD1
V: TRBV11-1
DNA: TGTGCCAGCAGCACGGGACAGGAGTACACTGAAGCTTTCTTT
CDR3: CASSTGQEYTEAFF

J: TRBJ1-4
size: few
D: TRBD1
V: TRBV6-1
DNA: TGTGCCAGCAGTGAATGGACAGGGTTAGATGAAAAACTGTTTTTT
CDR3: CASSEWTGLDEKLFF

J: TRBJ2-7
size: -
D: -
V: TRBV7-2
DNA: TGTGCCAGCAGCTTATCTCCCAGGGTGGGCGAGCAGTACTTC
CDR3: CASSLSPRVGEQYF

J: TRBJ2-5
size: -
D: TRBD1
V: TRBV28
DNA: TGTGCCAGCACCAAAGGGGGCGGTGAGGGGGAGACCCAGTACTTC
CDR3: CASTKGGGEGETQYF

J: TRBJ2-1
size: -
D: -
V: TRBV27
DNA: TGTGCCAGCAGTTTGGCAGGCCCTATAGGGTACAATGAGCAGTTCTTC
CDR3: CASSLAGPIGYNEQFF

J: TRBJ1-4
size: -
D: -
V: TRBV5-1
DNA: TGCGCCAGCAGCTTGCCCGGGGACCGTGAAAAACTGTTTTTT
CDR3: CASSLPGDREKLFF

J: TRBJ2-7
size: -
D: TRBD2
V: TRBV15
DNA: TGTGCCACCAGCAAGGGACTAGCGGGGGAGAACTACGAGCAGTACTTC
CDR3: CATSKGLAGENYEQYF

J: TRBJ1-5
size: -
D: -
V: TRBV20-1
DNA: TGCAGTGCTAGACAGGGCGATCAGCCCCAGCATTTT
CDR3: CSARQGDQPQHF